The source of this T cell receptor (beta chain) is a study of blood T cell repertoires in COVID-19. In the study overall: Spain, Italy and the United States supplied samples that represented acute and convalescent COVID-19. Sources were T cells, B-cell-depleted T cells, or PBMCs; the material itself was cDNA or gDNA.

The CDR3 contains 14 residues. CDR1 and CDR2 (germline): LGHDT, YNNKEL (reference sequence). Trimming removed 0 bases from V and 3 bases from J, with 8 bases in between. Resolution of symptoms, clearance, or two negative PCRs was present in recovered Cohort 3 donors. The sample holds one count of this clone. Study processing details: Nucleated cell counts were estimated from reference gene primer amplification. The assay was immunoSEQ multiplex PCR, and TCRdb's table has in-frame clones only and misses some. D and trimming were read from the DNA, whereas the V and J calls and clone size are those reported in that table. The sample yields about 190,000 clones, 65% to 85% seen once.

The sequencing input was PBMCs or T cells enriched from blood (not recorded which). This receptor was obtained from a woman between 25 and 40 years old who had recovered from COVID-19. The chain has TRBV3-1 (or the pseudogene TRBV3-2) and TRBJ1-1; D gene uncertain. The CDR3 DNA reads TGTGCCAGCAGCCAAGATCCGGTGGACACTGAAGCTTTCTTT. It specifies CASSQDPVDTEAFF.